Below are 13 T cell receptor beta chains sequenced from a single sample in a study of CD8+CD57+ T cells in acquired aplastic anemia. By flow cytometry, patients selected for sequencing had shown an expansion of CD8+CD57+ cells. For CDR3 and TCR beta VDJ profiling, genomic DNA was the template used. TCRdb reprocessed the reads with MiXCR, giving one entry per CDR3 protein. The sample gives about 120,000 distinct CDR3 sequences, approximately 61% of which show up once; around 27% is in the top ten. The source material was sorted CD4+, CD8+, or CD8+CD57+ T cells (not recorded which) from PBMCs. The receptor set was obtained from a human donor with aplastic anemia.

V usage is TRBV5-1 and J usage is TRBJ2-5, with 10 nucleotides matching TRBD2. Germline assignment: CDR1 SGHRS and CDR2 YFSETQ. Trimming at V came to 4 bases and at J to 2 bases, leaving 8 bases not matched to a gene. The CDR3 contains 16 residues. The DNA of the CDR3 is TGCGCCAGCAGCGCACTAGCGGGGAAGGGGCAAGAGACCCAGTACTTC. Protein product: CASSALAGKGQETQYF.

Many counts were recorded for this clonotype. This chain links TRBV6-1 with TRBJ2-1, with D perhaps TRBD1 (6 bases). Germline V CDR1 and CDR2: MNHNS, SASEGT. This CDR3 spans 15 amino acids. Trimming removed 3 bases at V and 7 bases at J, with 16 bases between. The CDR3 reads CASSDLQGIRNEQFF. In nucleotides, the CDR3 is TGTGCCAGCAGTGACCTACAGGGAATACGGAATGAGCAGTTCTTC.

The gene calls are TRBV7-6 and TRBJ2-3; TRBD1 matches at 7 bases. The length of the CDR3 is 17 residues. The ends lost 0 bases at V and 1 base at J; junction bases unmatched: 7. CDR1 and CDR2 (germline): SGHVS, FNYEAQ. CDR3 sequence reads: CASSLAPAGGGTDTQYF. The CDR3 DNA reads as TGTGCCAGCAGCTTAGCCCCGGCAGGGGGTGGCACAGATACGCAGTATTTT. Filled out from reference TRBV7-6 and TRBJ2-3, the complete variable domain reads GAGVSQSPRYKVTKRGQDVALRCDPISGHVSLYWYRQALGQGPEFLTYFNYEAQQDKSGLPNDRFSAERPEGSISTLTIQRTEQRDSAMYRCASSLAPAGGGTDTQYFGPGTRLTVL.

This sequence joins TRBV7-3 and TRBJ1-6; 8 bases are shared with TRBD1. Per the germline V gene, CDR1 is SGHTA and CDR2 is FQGTGA. This CDR3 comprises 16 residues. V trimming: 5 bases; J trimming: 9 bases; junction bases outside the gene matches: 12. This chain's CDR3 is CASSPGAGGASSPLHF. CDR3 DNA sequence: TGTGCCAGCAGCCCAGGGGCAGGGGGCGCTTCTTCACCCCTCCACTTT.

V usage is TRBV18 and J usage is TRBJ2-2; D is unresolved. The CDR3 runs 17 residues. Germline V lookup: CDR1 KGHSH, CDR2 LQKENI. Trimming removed 3 bases at V and 1 base at J, with 15 bases between. Here the CDR3 reads CASSPVIPELNTGELFF. The CDR3 DNA reads as TGTGCCAGCTCACCCGTTATCCCAGAGTTGAACACCGGGGAGCTGTTTTTT.

With respect to this clonotype: Because it lacks the conserved phenylalanine or tryptophan at the end, this CDR3 is likely a read error. The limits of the CDR3 on the DNA are not certain, so only TCRdb's listed CDR3 is given. The V gene is TRBV15, the J gene TRBJ2-1; the table assigns TRBD2, which was not confirmed against the DNA. Germline CDR1 LNHNV, CDR2 YYDKDF (reference sequence). The CDR3 has 10 amino acids, counting both end residues. CDR3 loop: CATSRDLAAG.

This clonotype was observed once. J is TRBJ2-7 and V is TRBV7-3; TRBD2 aligns across 11 bases. V shed 3 bases and J 3 bases; nucleotides not matched to a gene: 7. This CDR3 is built from 16 residues. The germline gives CDR1 SGHTA, CDR2 FQGTGA. The CDR3 nucleotides are TGTGCCAGCAGCTTTTATCCCACTAGCGGGGGCTACGAGCAGTACTTC. The encoded protein is CASSFYPTSGGYEQYF.

The rearrangement uses TRBV9 and TRBJ2-5; D gene uncertain. Germline V lookup: CDR1 SGDLS, CDR2 YYNGEE. V lost 0 bases to trimming and J lost 6 bases, with 12 bases between them. CDR3 size: 14 residues. The chain's CDR3 is CASSVAYGSKTQYF. The DNA of the CDR3 is TGTGCCAGCAGCGTAGCGTACGGCTCGAAGACCCAGTACTTC.

This clonotype was counted between two and nine times. This chain joins TRBV2 and TRBJ2-7, with D hard to call. The germline V gene has CDR1 SNHLY and CDR2 FYNNEI. The CDR3 extends over 14 amino acids. Trimming cost V 2 bases and J 3 bases, with 11 bases left between them. CDR3: CASSETTIRYEQYF. CDR3 DNA: TGTGCCAGCAGTGAAACCACCATCCGCTACGAGCAGTACTTC.

This clonotype appeared a single time. V usage is TRBV10-3 and J usage is TRBJ1-6, with D perhaps TRBD1 (5 bases). Germline CDR1 and CDR2: ENHRY and SYGVKD. Trimming stripped 0 bases from V and 7 bases from J, with 10 bases between. CDR3 length: 15 residues. CDR3 loop: CAISESVGANSPLHF. Written as DNA, the CDR3 is TGTGCCATCAGTGAGTCTGTAGGGGCAAATTCACCCCTCCACTTT.

This clonotype was observed many times. V usage is TRBV7-2 and J usage is TRBJ2-7; no reliable D call. Germline lookup yields CDR1 SGHTA and CDR2 FQGNSA. V was pared by 3 bases and J by 0 bases, with 3 bases between. The CDR3 spans 12 residues. CDR3 in DNA: TGTGCCAGCAGCTTCAGCTCCTACGAGCAGTACTTC. Translation gives CASSFSSYEQYF.

The table lists this clonotype with many counts. The chain uses TRBV9 and TRBJ2-1; no reliable D call. CDR1 SGDLS and CDR2 YYNGEE come from the germline V gene. V was pared by 2 bases and J by 4 bases, with 19 bases between. The CDR3 is made up of 17 amino acids. CDR3 sequence: CASSVVGDGRFYNEQFF. CDR3 sequence (DNA): TGTGCCAGCAGCGTCGTAGGCGATGGACGGTTTTACAATGAGCAGTTCTTC.

At least ten counts were recorded for this clonotype. The chain employs TRBV9 and TRBJ2-7, with a possible D match to TRBD1 (6 bases). The CDR3 runs to 11 residues. Germline loops: CDR1 SGDLS, CDR2 YYNGEE. Trimming stripped 3 bases from V and 8 bases from J, with 9 bases between. The DNA for the CDR3 is TGTGCCAGCAGCGATAGGGGGAAGCAGTACTTC. This sequence encodes CASSDRGKQYF. Variable domain in full (rest from reference TRBV9 and TRBJ2-7): DSGVTQTPKHLITATGQRVTLRCSPRSGDLSVYWYQQSLDQGLQFLIQYYNGEERAKGNILERFSAQQFPDLHSELNLSSLELGDSALYFCASSDRGKQYFGPGTRLTVT.